Below are 26 T cell receptor beta chains sequenced from a single sample in a study of shared clonotypes between healthy human individuals. Method: immunoSEQ multiplex PCR; TCRdb's copy keeps in-frame clones and lacks some. The profile shows around 2.5 million clones, approximately 94% of them singletons. The material sequenced was naive CD4+ T cells from PBMCs. Regarding subset: CD45RA+ positively selected. The receptors come from a man aged 18 to 30 in good health. Some clones in this sample may be carry-over from other donors' samples.

As to this clone: Other DNA sequences of this sample code for an identical CDR3. V usage is TRBV29-1 and J usage is TRBJ2-7; 9 nucleotides line up with TRBD1. The CDR3 has 13 residues. V lost 7 bases, J lost 5 bases, and 9 bases stayed unmatched. Germline CDR1 reads SQVTM; CDR2 reads ANQGSEA. The CDR3 bases are TGCAGCGCCTCGGACAGGGGTGGGCACGAGCAGTACTTC. Translation: CSASDRGGHEQYF.

The rearrangement joins TRBV6-6 to TRBJ1-2; D unclear. V lost 6 bases, J lost 3 bases, and 11 bases lay in between. The CDR3 is made up of 13 amino acids. CDR1 MNHNY and CDR2 SVGAGI come from the germline V gene (reference sequence). In nucleotides, the CDR3 is TGTGCCAGCAGGGTCCAGGCTTACTATGGCTACACCTTC. This encodes CASRVQAYYGYTF.

The chain couples TRBV28 to TRBJ2-3; 9 positions agree with TRBD1. CDR3 length: 15 amino acids. The germline gives CDR1 MDHEN, CDR2 SYDVKM. The ends lost 7 bases at V and 5 bases at J; junction bases unmatched: 10. CDR3 nucleotide sequence: TGTGCCAGCAATCTTCCGGGACAGGGCAAAGATACGCAGTATTTT. Translated: CASNLPGQGKDTQYF.

This clone has only a few counts. Other DNA sequences in this sample translate to the same CDR3. The chain carries TRBV12-5 and TRBJ2-2; no clear D gene. Trimming shortened V by 2 bases and J by 6 bases, and 4 bases separated the two germline ends. The CDR3 has 12 amino acids. The germline CDR1 and CDR2 sequences are LGHNT and FRNRAP. CDR3 region: CASGLPPGELFF. CDR3 bases: TGTGCTAGTGGTTTGCCCCCCGGGGAGCTGTTTTTT. The variable domain in full, completed from reference TRBV12-5 and TRBJ2-2, reads DARVTQTPRHKVTEMGQEVTMRCQPILGHNTVFWYRQTMMQGLELLAYFRNRAPLDDSGMPKDRFSAEMPDATLATLKIQPSEPRDSAVYFCASGLPPGELFFGEGSRLTVL.

The V call is TRBV19, the J call TRBJ2-1; D gene ambiguous. The germline gives CDR1 LNHDA, CDR2 SQIVND (reference sequence). The CDR3 spans 12 residues. The ends were cut back, 3 bases at V and 10 bases at J, with 10 bases in the middle. The CDR3 bases are TGTGCCAGTAGTATCCTGGCAGGAGAGCAGTTCTTC. Its translation: CASSILAGEQFF.

V gene TRBV6-5 combines with J gene TRBJ2-5; 7 bases agree with TRBD2. The germline CDR1 and CDR2 sequences are MNHEY and SVGAGI. V shed 5 bases, J shed 4 bases, and the junction held 4 bases outside the gene matches. This CDR3 comprises 13 residues. The CDR3 sequence is CASSRQRGETQYF. The CDR3, as DNA: TGTGCCAGCAGTCGACAGCGGGGAGAGACCCAGTACTTC.

The CDR3 coding sequence is TGCGCCAGCAGCCTGACTACCTCCTACAATGAGCAGTTCTTC. Its translation is CASSLTTSYNEQFF. This chain connects TRBV5-1 to TRBJ2-1; tentative D call: TRBD2 (5 bases). This CDR3 contains 14 residues. V lost 4 bases, J lost 0 bases, and 8 bases lay in between. Germline values: CDR1 SGHRS, CDR2 YFSETQ.

The chain's CDR3 is CASSLMGEETQYF. In DNA, the CDR3 is TGCGCCAGCAGCTTAATGGGTGAAGAGACCCAGTACTTC. The V and J genes are TRBV5-1 and TRBJ2-5; D gene uncertain. This CDR3 has 13 amino acids. Trimming stripped 2 bases from V and 3 bases from J, with 8 bases between. Germline V lookup: CDR1 SGHRS, CDR2 YFSETQ. The full variable domain, rest sourced from reference TRBV5-1 and TRBJ2-5, is KAGVTQTPRYLIKTRGQQVTLSCSPISGHRSVSWYQQTPGQGLQFLFEYFSETQRNKGNFPGRFSGRQFSNSRSEMNVSTLELGDSALYLCASSLMGEETQYFGPGTRLLVL.

In the case of this clone: At the DNA level, this CDR3 is encoded by other sequences in the same sample as well. The rearrangement joins TRBV7-2 to TRBJ1-2, with 9 bases fitting TRBD1. The CDR3 is made up of 14 amino acids. The V segment lost 5 bases and the J segment 4 bases; nucleotides outside the gene matches: 5. Germline assignment: CDR1 SGHTA and CDR2 FQGNSA. CDR3 sequence (DNA): TGTGCCAGCAGCCCGGGACAGGGCGGCTATGGCTACACCTTC. It yields the protein CASSPGQGGYGYTF.

The chain links TRBV4-1 to TRBJ2-5; weak D call: TRBD1 (7 bases). CDR1 is MGHRA and CDR2 is YSYEKL in the germline V gene. CDR3 length: 18 residues. The V end lost 1 base, the J end lost 5 bases, and 23 bases lay between the germline ends. Written as DNA, the CDR3 is TGCGCCAGCAGCCAAGTTGTCGGCAGGGCAGGGGGGCAGGAGACCCAGTACTTC. Encoded protein: CASSQVVGRAGGQETQYF.

In the case of this clone: Other DNA sequences in the sample encode the same CDR3. The V and J genes are TRBV18 and TRBJ1-1; D gene unclear. Trimming removed 1 base at V and 5 bases at J, with 11 bases between. This CDR3 has 14 amino acids. In germline, CDR1 is KGHSH, CDR2 LQKENI. CDR3 nucleotides: TGTGCCAGCTCACCACTCGGCCAAGGGACTGAAGCTTTCTTT. Residues: CASSPLGQGTEAFF.

This rearrangement joins TRBV6-9 to TRBJ1-1, with 8 bases matching TRBD1. Germline V gene lookup returns CDR1 MNHGY and CDR2 SVAAGI. The ends lost 6 bases at V and 6 bases at J; junction bases unmatched: 6. The CDR3 runs to 13 residues. The CDR3 loop is CASRLGTGAEAFF. The CDR3 region has the DNA TGTGCCAGCAGGTTGGGGACAGGCGCTGAAGCTTTCTTT.

The gene calls are TRBV28 and TRBJ1-2; TRBD1 is a possible D gene (5 bases). CDR1 is MDHEN, CDR2 SYDVKM, per germline. The CDR3 contains 16 residues. V lost 3 bases to trimming and J lost 7 bases, with 21 bases between them. The CDR3 coding sequence is TGTGCCAGCAGTTTGGCGCGGGGCAGGGAAAGGGGTGGCTACACCTTC. Protein product: CASSLARGRERGGYTF.

A word on this clone: Distinct nucleotide sequences in the sample also encode this CDR3. This rearrangement joins TRBV28 to TRBJ2-7; D may be TRBD1 or TRBD2 (5 bases each). V dropped 0 bases and J dropped 5 bases, with 14 bases sitting between them. The CDR3 runs to 15 residues. CDR1 and CDR2 (germline): MDHEN, SYDVKM. CDR3 nucleotide sequence: TGTGCCAGCAGTTTATGGGGCCAGGGAGCCGACGAGCAGTACTTC. Its protein product is CASSLWGQGADEQYF. Combining the CDR3 with reference TRBV28 and TRBJ2-7 gives the whole variable domain DVKVTQSSRYLVKRTGEKVFLECVQDMDHENMFWYRQDPGLGLRLIYFSYDVKMKEKGDIPEGYSVSREKKERFSLILESASTNQTSMYLCASSLWGQGADEQYFGPGTRLTVT.

J is TRBJ2-7 and V is TRBV6-5; D remains unclear. Germline CDR1 reads MNHEY; CDR2 reads SVGAGI. This CDR3 spans 12 amino acids. V lost 5 bases, J lost 2 bases, and 7 bases lay in between. CDR3 sequence: CASSTRPYEQYF. In DNA, the CDR3 is TGTGCCAGCAGTACACGTCCCTACGAGCAGTACTTC.

The CDR3 region has the DNA TGTGCCAGCAGTTACGGGGGAGGCGGTGCCAAAAACATTCAGTACTTC. This codes for CASSYGGGGAKNIQYF. V is TRBV6-5 and J is TRBJ2-4; a weak D match, TRBD2 (6 bases). This CDR3 has 16 amino acids. Trimming took off 2 bases at V and 1 base at J, with 12 bases between the two ends. Germline CDR1 MNHEY, CDR2 SVGAGI.

This chain uses TRBV11-3 with TRBJ2-1, with 9 bases lining up with TRBD1. The V gene's germline CDR1 is SGHNT and CDR2 YENEEA. The CDR3 has 16 residues. J was trimmed by 5 bases and V by 5 bases; bases with no gene match: 10. The CDR3 is CASSARGQGANNEQFF. CDR3 sequence (DNA): TGTGCCAGCAGCGCGCGGGGACAGGGAGCGAACAATGAGCAGTTCTTC.

Of note for this clone: The sample contains more than one DNA sequence encoding this CDR3. The chain couples TRBV28 to TRBJ1-5, with a tentative D call TRBD1 (6 bases). The CDR3 consists of 15 residues. V was clipped by 6 bases and J by 2 bases, with 14 bases between them. The germline gives CDR1 MDHEN, CDR2 SYDVKM. The CDR3 sequence is CASRGGGEGNQPQHF. CDR3 sequence (DNA): TGTGCCAGCAGGGGAGGGGGGGAAGGCAATCAGCCCCAGCATTTT.

This rearrangement joins TRBV19 to TRBJ2-1; 8 nucleotides agree with TRBD2. Trimming at V came to 3 bases and at J to 5 bases, leaving 21 bases not matched to a gene. CDR3 length: 20 residues. In germline, CDR1 is LNHDA, CDR2 SQIVND (reference sequence). The CDR3 DNA follows: TGTGCCAGTAGTATCTTTTTCGGGACTAGTCATTCCCGGACGGACAATGAGCAGTTCTTC. Translation gives CASSIFFGTSHSRTDNEQFF.

The chain is built from TRBV4-3 and TRBJ1-3; 10 positions match TRBD1. V lost 3 bases and J lost 4; bases outside the gene matches: 9. The CDR3 contains 17 residues. The V gene's germline CDR1 is LGHNA and CDR2 YSLEER. CDR3 sequence reads: CASSQSPPGQGGNTIYF. The CDR3, as DNA: TGCGCCAGCAGCCAGTCCCCCCCGGGACAGGGGGGAAACACCATATATTTT.

This clone was detected once. The chain employs TRBV11-3 and TRBJ2-1, with 9 bases fitting TRBD2. V was pared by 0 bases and J by 6 bases, with 3 bases of the junction left unmatched. Germline V lookup: CDR1 SGHNT, CDR2 YENEEA. This CDR3 has 15 residues. This chain's CDR3 is CASSLETSGLNEQFF. The CDR3 DNA reads TGTGCCAGCAGCTTAGAGACTAGCGGCCTCAATGAGCAGTTCTTC.

Concerning this clone itself: Other DNA sequences in the sample encode the same CDR3. This chain connects TRBV7-9 to TRBJ2-6; D gene unclear. The CDR3 contains 14 residues. With 4 bases removed from V and 1 base from J, the gap between germline ends came to 5 bases. Germline CDR1 SEHNR, CDR2 FQNEAQ (reference sequence). The CDR3 protein is CASSSNSGANVLTF. CDR3 DNA sequence: TGTGCCAGCAGCTCAAATTCTGGGGCCAACGTCCTGACTTTC.

The V call is TRBV21-1, the J call TRBJ2-5. TRBV21-1 is a recognized pseudogene. This CDR3 has 11 residues. The CDR3 bases are TGTGCCCACCCGGCCCCGGCGACCCAGTACTTC. Translated: CAHPAPATQYF.

V usage is TRBV15 and J usage is TRBJ2-2; D gene ambiguous. This CDR3 spans 14 amino acids. V lost 8 bases, J lost 0 bases, and 10 bases lay in between. Germline V lookup: CDR1 LNHNV, CDR2 YYDKDF (reference sequence). This CDR3 reads CATSRRPNTGELFF. Written as DNA, the CDR3 is TGTGCCACCTCCAGGAGACCGAACACCGGGGAGCTGTTTTTT.

The chain couples TRBV7-2 to TRBJ1-2; a weak D match, TRBD1 (6 bases). V gave up 7 bases and J gave up 4 bases, with 16 bases separating them. Germline values: CDR1 SGHTA, CDR2 FQGNSA. The CDR3 has 14 residues. CDR3 in DNA: TGTGCCAGCACCAAAGGGGGGGTGCCCTATGGCTACACCTTC. Its translation: CASTKGGVPYGYTF.

The chain has TRBV7-8 and TRBJ2-3, with TRBD2 matching 10 bases. The CDR3 has 19 residues. Trimming cost V 0 bases and J 3 bases; bases outside gene matches: 12. In germline, CDR1 is SGHVS, CDR2 FQNEAQ. For the CDR3, the DNA is TGTGCCAGCAGCTTAGCAGGCCCTAGCGGGAGAAAGGGGACAGATACGCAGTATTTT. Amino acids: CASSLAGPSGRKGTDTQYF.